Given below is one TCR beta chain in context. Its antigen has not been determined. Base quality data are lacking; no much larger clone is found one base away. TCRbeta CDR3 regions were amplified from genomic DNA by means of the immunoSEQ Assay, a bias-controlled multiplex PCR. On the authors' methods: The number of nucleated cells in each sample was estimated from the amplification of reference gene primers within the assay. To quantify the absolute abundance of each unique TCRbeta CDR3 rearrangement, sequence reads were collapsed and filtered. For each sample, productive Simpson clonality was calculated by taking the square root of Simpson's diversity index across productive rearrangements. Imported from immuneACCESS, the table was reduced by TCRdb to in-frame sequences with V and J called. These copies leave out some clones; in studies compared against another copy, an unresolved V gene accounts for under half, and the cause of the remainder is not known. V, J and clone size derive from that table, while D and trimming were established from the DNA sequence. The sample yields approximately 58,000 clones; approximately 90% were counted once. Around 3.1% of the sample is held by the ten biggest clonotypes.

This entry comes from a study of blood T cell repertoires in COVID-19 (dated by TCRdb to 2020 to 2021). Some background on the complete study: Samples covering the acute and convalescent phases of COVID-19 were provided by collaborators in the United States, Italy and Spain. The prospective study material was composed of cDNA or gDNA derived from T cells, B-cell-depleted T cells, or PBMCs. Samples came from the ongoing ImmuneRACE study (first 160 participants) plus 1,254 subjects from 6 global collaborators. HLA class I and class II types, where available, came from metadata supplied by the sample provider rather than from assay-based typing. The repertoires were released in a freely available public database intended as a resource for research on the immune response to SARS-CoV-2. The sample metadata nearly always contained a de-identified subject ID, COVID-19 status, age in years and sex. Deeply sampled blood TCRbeta repertoires from subjects exposed to, actively infected with, or recovered from COVID-19 were included in the dataset. What the authors observed across the whole study: The amount of clinical and demographic metadata varied by source and participant and was provided uncurated.

The CDR3 holds 12 amino acids from the cysteine to the phenylalanine. Solely the CDR3 DNA is kept, with 36 bases framed from the first base. V and J lose 7 bases and 1 base, and a span of 7 bases separates them. Reading the germline V gene gives CDR1 MNHEY and CDR2 SVGAGI. Each collaborating institution followed its own protocols to collect whole blood in K2EDTA tubes. For TCRbeta analysis, collaborators shipped samples in one of three forms: frozen whole blood, isolated PBMCs, or DNA extracted from either of those sample types. The rearrangement combines TRBV6-5 with TRBJ1-2, with TRBD1 perhaps the D gene, on 5 matching bases. This clonotype originated in a human donor in a cohort sampled during active COVID-19. The sequenced sample consisted of peripheral blood. The DNA reads as follows: TGTGCCAGCACGACAGATAACTATGGCTACACCTTC. Protein translation: CASTTDNYGYTF.